Reported below is one T cell receptor beta chain. These data originate in a study of cytomegalovirus exposure and HLA in healthy donors. The CDR3 extends over 15 amino acids. V lost 6 bases and J lost 5; bases outside the gene matches: 9. The germline gives CDR1 SGHTA, CDR2 FQGNSA. The PCR was carried out with 60 Vbeta primers and 13 Jbeta primers. The data were produced by immunoSEQ multiplex PCR, yet TCRdb's version contains in-frame clones alone and is incomplete. The sample shows around 170,000 clones, around 72% of them seen only once. The sequencing sample was made of PBMCs. This chain connects TRBV7-2 to TRBJ2-5; 10 bases map to TRBD2. The clonotype comes from a woman in her forties or fifties in good health and CMV-seropositive. The CDR3 protein is CASRITSGRAETQYF. In DNA form, the CDR3 reads TGTGCCAGCAGAATTACCAGCGGGAGGGCCGAGACCCAGTACTTC.